The source of this T cell receptor beta chain is a study of cytomegalovirus exposure and HLA in healthy donors. Study-level results: Under in vitro conditions, a few CMV-associated chains were confirmed as specific for CMV antigens. Later analysis identified several of the most significant clusters that appeared linked to common viral pathogens. It was reported in a later analysis that an Asian-associated ancestry cluster showed fewer N-insertions than the roughly 670-donor mean.

Trimming removed 0 bases at V and 2 bases at J, with 12 bases between. The CDR3 loop spans 15 amino acids. Germline CDR1 and CDR2: SGDLS and YYNGEE. This clone was observed a handful of times. Its antigen is unidentified. PCR amplification relied on 60 Vbeta primers (plus 13 Jbeta primers). Profiling relied on immunoSEQ multiplex PCR, and the TCRdb table lists in-frame clones only, not all of them. Altogether around 37,000 clones are present, over 70% being singletons, with the ten largest covering under 3%. Sequenced material: PBMCs. This chain connects TRBV9 to TRBJ2-7; D is possibly TRBD2 (6 bases). The receptor was isolated from a man over 45 in good health and CMV-seronegative. The CDR3 spells CASSVATGATYEQYF. Written as DNA, the CDR3 is TGTGCCAGCAGCGTAGCTACGGGAGCGACCTACGAGCAGTACTTC.